One sample yielded the 10 T cell receptor beta chains listed below, sequenced in a study of blood T cell repertoires in COVID-19. Data came from immunoSEQ multiplex PCR; TCRdb stores just in-frame clones and leaves some out. The sample records about 76,000 clones, nearly 80% being singletons. Material: peripheral blood. Receptors were obtained from a human donor in a cohort sampled during active COVID-19.

The gene calls are TRBV11-2 and TRBJ2-1; 12 bases agree with TRBD2. This CDR3 region has 18 residues. Unmatched junction bases numbered 12, after V lost 2 bases and J lost 7 bases. Germline V lookup: CDR1 SGHAT, CDR2 FQNNGV. The CDR3 sequence: CASSLRASGRAVWNEQFF. For the CDR3, the DNA is TGTGCCAGCAGCTTAAGGGCTAGCGGGAGGGCCGTATGGAATGAGCAGTTCTTC.

The chain links TRBV4-3 to TRBJ1-1, with D possibly TRBD1 on 6 matching bases. V was trimmed by 3 bases and J by 5 bases, leaving 22 bases between them. The CDR3 is 17 amino acids. Germline CDR1 and CDR2: LGHNA and YSLEER. CDR3 region: CASSQNTGRAGGTEAFF. The CDR3 nucleotides are TGCGCCAGCAGCCAGAACACAGGGAGAGCCGGGGGGACTGAAGCTTTCTTT.

The chain links TRBV11-3 to TRBJ2-1, with 8 bases lining up with TRBD2. Per the germline V gene, CDR1 is SGHNT and CDR2 is YENEEA. The V and J ends lost 8 bases and 7 bases, in that order; junction bases with no gene match: 10. CDR3 length: 14 amino acids. CDR3 sequence (DNA): TGTGCCAGCCGGAGTGGACTAGCTAGGAATGAGCAGTTCTTC. It translates to CASRSGLARNEQFF.

This chain uses TRBV11-2 with TRBJ2-4, with D perhaps TRBD1 (5 bases). Germline assignment: CDR1 SGHAT and CDR2 FQNNGV. V was pared by 7 bases and J by 5 bases, with 18 bases between. This CDR3 spans 15 amino acids. CDR3: CASTTLTVRENIQYF. CDR3 in DNA: TGTGCCAGCACCACTCTAACGGTCAGGGAAAACATTCAGTACTTC.

V and J are TRBV6-5 and TRBJ1-2, with D maybe TRBD1 (5 bases). This CDR3 spans 13 amino acids. Trimming cost V 2 bases and J 6 bases, with 10 bases left between them. Germline loops: CDR1 MNHEY, CDR2 SVGAGI. The CDR3 sequence: CASSYDRHDGYTF. Here the CDR3 DNA reads TGTGCCAGCAGTTACGACAGACACGATGGCTACACCTTC.

The chain uses TRBV6-2 or TRBV6-3 and TRBJ1-5, with 8 bases aligning to TRBD1. The CDR3 has 16 amino acids. V lost 4 bases and J lost 2; bases outside the gene matches: 7. Germline CDR1 reads MNHEY; CDR2 reads SVGEGT. For the CDR3, the DNA is TGTGCCAGCAGTTCCCCAAGGACAGGGCGCAATCAGCCCCAGCATTTT. Protein sequence: CASSSPRTGRNQPQHF.

The CDR3 spells CASSRLWGGTEAFF. CDR3 coding DNA: TGCGCCAGCAGTCGGCTCTGGGGAGGCACTGAAGCTTTCTTT. The rearrangement links TRBV5-1 to TRBJ1-1; D remains unclear. CDR1 SGHRS and CDR2 YFSETQ come from the germline V gene. Deletions cut 5 bases from V and 4 bases from J, with 15 bases between. The CDR3 consists of 14 residues.

V gene TRBV5-5 combines with J gene TRBJ1-5, with D possibly matching TRBD1 (5 bases). CDR1 is SGHKS and CDR2 is YYEKEE in the germline V gene (reference sequence). This CDR3 has 17 residues. Trimming pared 3 bases from V and 3 bases from J, leaving 19 bases between. Here the CDR3 DNA reads TGTGCCAGCAGCTCAGCCCTCCGCAGGGCCGTCAATCAGCCCCAGCATTTT. It translates to CASSSALRRAVNQPQHF.

CDR3 DNA: TGTGCCAGCTCACCCCTGTCGGGACAGCTCTCCTACAATGAGCAGTTCTTC. This codes for CASSPLSGQLSYNEQFF. This chain joins TRBV18 and TRBJ2-1, with 7 bases fitting TRBD1. The germline gives CDR1 KGHSH, CDR2 LQKENI. After removal of 3 bases from V and 0 bases from J, the junction contained 8 bases not matched to a gene. The CDR3 contains 17 residues.

The J gene is TRBJ2-7, the V gene TRBV7-2; 7 bases are shared with TRBD2. V was pared by 0 bases and J by 4 bases, with 9 bases of the junction left unmatched. The CDR3 is 16 amino acids. CDR1 and CDR2 from the germline V gene are SGHTA and FQGNSA. In DNA, the CDR3 is TGTGCCAGCAGCTTAGCATCCCACGGGGGGTTGTACGAGCAGTACTTC. Translation: CASSLASHGGLYEQYF.